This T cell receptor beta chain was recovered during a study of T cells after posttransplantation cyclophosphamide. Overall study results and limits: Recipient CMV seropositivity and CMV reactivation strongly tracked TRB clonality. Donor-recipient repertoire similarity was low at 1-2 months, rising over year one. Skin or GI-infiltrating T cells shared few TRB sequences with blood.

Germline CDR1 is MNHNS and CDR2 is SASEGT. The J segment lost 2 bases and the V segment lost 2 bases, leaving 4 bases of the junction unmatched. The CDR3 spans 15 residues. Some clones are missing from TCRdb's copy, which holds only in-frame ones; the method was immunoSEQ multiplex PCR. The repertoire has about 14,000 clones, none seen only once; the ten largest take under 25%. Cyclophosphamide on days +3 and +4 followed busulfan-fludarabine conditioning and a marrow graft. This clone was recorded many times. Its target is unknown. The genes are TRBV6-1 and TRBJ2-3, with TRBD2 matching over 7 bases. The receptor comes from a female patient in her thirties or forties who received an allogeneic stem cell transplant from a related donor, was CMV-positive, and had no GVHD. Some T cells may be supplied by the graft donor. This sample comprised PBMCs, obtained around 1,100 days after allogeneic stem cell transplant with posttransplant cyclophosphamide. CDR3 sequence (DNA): TGTGCCAGCAGTGAACAGGGAGGGAACACAGATACGCAGTATTTT. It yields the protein CASSEQGGNTDTQYF.